This entry is about one TCR beta chain. Its antigen is currently unknown. Germline values: CDR1 SGHTA, CDR2 FQGNSA. V lost 4 bases, J lost 0 bases, and 8 bases stayed unmatched. The CDR3 loop spans 19 amino acids. The sample is drawn from a study of T cell responses to AZD1222 COVID-19 vaccine. General study results and limits: After two AZD1222 doses, spike-specific TCR breadth and depth rose versus day 0. Baseline serostatus was positive in only six AZD1222 recipients. CD4 TCRs linked to vaccination spanned spike, dominating at 160-218 and 743-854.

TCRdb's copy holds only in-frame clones and misses some; the assay was immunoSEQ multiplex PCR. The data show 90,000 to 120,000 clones, about 85% seen once. The chain recombines TRBV7-2 with TRBJ2-6, with TRBD2 identical over 11 bases. The receptor was isolated from an adult who received the AZD1222 COVID-19 vaccine. The sample was peripheral blood, taken 28 days after the second AZD1222 dose. Here the CDR3 reads CASSSLAGGSYSGANVLTF. CDR3 in DNA: TGTGCCAGCAGCTCCCTAGCGGGGGGCTCCTACTCTGGGGCCAACGTCCTGACTTTC.